This T cell receptor (beta chain) was found in a study of T cell changes during pregnancy in multiple sclerosis. This CDR3 has 17 residues. Trimming removed 1 base at V and 8 bases at J, with 21 bases between. The V gene's germline CDR1 is SGDLS and CDR2 YYNGEE. Assay used: immunoSEQ multiplex PCR; TCRdb lists only in-frame clones, some missing. Counted here are about 100,000 clones, 92% occurring once; the ten biggest clones make up 1.9%. This clonotype was sampled from a female donor with multiple sclerosis, enrolled in a pregnancy study. The chain joins TRBV9 to TRBJ1-4; D is ambiguous. Sample: peripheral blood, taken after pregnancy. CDR3 bases: TGTGCCAGCAGCGTAACTGCAGATTGGGGAGATAGGGAAAAACTGTTTTTT. Protein product: CASSVTADWGDREKLFF.